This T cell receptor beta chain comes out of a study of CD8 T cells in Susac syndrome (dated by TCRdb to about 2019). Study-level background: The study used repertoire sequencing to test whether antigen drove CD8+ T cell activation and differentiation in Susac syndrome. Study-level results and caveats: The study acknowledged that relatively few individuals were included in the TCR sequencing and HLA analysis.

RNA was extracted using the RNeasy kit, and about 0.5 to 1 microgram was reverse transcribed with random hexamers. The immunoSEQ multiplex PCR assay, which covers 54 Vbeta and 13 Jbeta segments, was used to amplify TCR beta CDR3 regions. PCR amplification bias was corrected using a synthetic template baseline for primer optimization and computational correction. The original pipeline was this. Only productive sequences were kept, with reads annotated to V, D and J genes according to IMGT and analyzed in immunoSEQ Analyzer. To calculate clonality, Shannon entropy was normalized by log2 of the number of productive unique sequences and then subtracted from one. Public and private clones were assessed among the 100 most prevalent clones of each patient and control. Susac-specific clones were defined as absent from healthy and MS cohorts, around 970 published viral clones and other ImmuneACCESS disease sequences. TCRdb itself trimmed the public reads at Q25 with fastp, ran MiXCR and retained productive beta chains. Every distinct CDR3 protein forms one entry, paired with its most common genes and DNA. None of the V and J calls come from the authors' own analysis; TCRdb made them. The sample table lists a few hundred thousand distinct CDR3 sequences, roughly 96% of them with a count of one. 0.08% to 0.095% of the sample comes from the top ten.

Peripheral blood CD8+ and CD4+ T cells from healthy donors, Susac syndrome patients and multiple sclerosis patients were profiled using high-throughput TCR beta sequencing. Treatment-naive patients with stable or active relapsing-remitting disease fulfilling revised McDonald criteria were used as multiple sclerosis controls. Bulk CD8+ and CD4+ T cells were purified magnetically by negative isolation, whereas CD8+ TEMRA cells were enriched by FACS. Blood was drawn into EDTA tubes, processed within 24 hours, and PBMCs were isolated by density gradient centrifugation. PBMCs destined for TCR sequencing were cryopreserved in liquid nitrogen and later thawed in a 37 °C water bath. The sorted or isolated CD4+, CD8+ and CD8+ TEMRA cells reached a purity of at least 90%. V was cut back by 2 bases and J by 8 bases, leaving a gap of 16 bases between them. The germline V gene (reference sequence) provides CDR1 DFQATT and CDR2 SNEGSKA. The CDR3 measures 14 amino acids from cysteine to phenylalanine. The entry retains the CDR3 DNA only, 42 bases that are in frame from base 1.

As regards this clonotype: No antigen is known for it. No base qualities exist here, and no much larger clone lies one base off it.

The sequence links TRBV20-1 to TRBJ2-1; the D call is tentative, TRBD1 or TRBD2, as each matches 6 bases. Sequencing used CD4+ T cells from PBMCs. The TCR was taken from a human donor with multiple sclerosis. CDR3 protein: CSARPPGALHEQFF. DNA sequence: TGCAGTGCTAGACCCCCGGGGGCTCTCCATGAGCAGTTCTTC.